A selection of T cell receptor beta chains follows, all from one sample in a study of human T cells and chemical hapten exposure. TCRdb redid the calling of the RACE reads with MiXCR, one entry per CDR3 protein. Of some 110,000 distinct CDR3 sequences in the sample, about an eighth were seen once. This specimen was whole blood, taken in connection with sensitization to the hapten diphenylcyclopropenone (DPC). All receptors come from a woman in her forties or fifties with alopecia areata. Some clones in this sample may be carry-over from other donors' samples. Each CDR3 is given with its conserved first and last residue. D genes are given only for firm matches. Only some rows state a clone size, as once, few, many or a class for expanded clones.

clone_size: NA; j_call: TRBJ2-7; v_call: TRBV20-1; d_call: TRBD2; cdr3_nt: TGCAGTGCTGAGCGGGGGGTAGGGACCTATCAGCACGAGCAGTACTTC; cdr3_aa: CSAERGVGTYQHEQYF
clone_size: NA; j_call: TRBJ2-2; v_call: TRBV7-6; d_call: NA; cdr3_nt: TGTGCCAGCAGCTGGGGATCTCGGGCCGGGGAGCTGTTTTTT; cdr3_aa: CASSWGSRAGELFF
clone_size: many; j_call: TRBJ1-6; v_call: TRBV18; d_call: NA; cdr3_nt: TGTGCCAGCTCACCAAGGATTCGGGATATTATGAGTTCACCCCTCCACTTT; cdr3_aa: CASSPRIRDIMSSPLHF
clone_size: few; j_call: TRBJ2-3; v_call: TRBV19; d_call: TRBD1; cdr3_nt: TGTGCCACTGGACAGGGAGGCACAGATACGCAGTATTTT; cdr3_aa: CATGQGGTDTQYF
clone_size: NA; j_call: TRBJ2-7; v_call: TRBV4-1; d_call: NA; cdr3_nt: TGCGCCAGCAGCCAAGAGGGGGTCGGGTTTCTGTACTTC; cdr3_aa: CASSQEGVGFLYF
clone_size: NA; j_call: TRBJ2-7; v_call: TRBV6-5; d_call: NA; cdr3_nt: TGTGCCAGCAGTTACTCCGTTAGGGTAGCTGAAATCCTACACGAGCAGTACTTC; cdr3_aa: CASSYSVRVAEILHEQYF
clone_size: few; j_call: TRBJ1-6; v_call: TRBV29-1; d_call: NA; cdr3_nt: TGCAGCGTTGAAGATTTCGCAGCGGATTCACCCCTCCACTTT; cdr3_aa: CSVEDFAADSPLHF
clone_size: few; j_call: TRBJ2-3; v_call: TRBV6-6; d_call: TRBD2; cdr3_nt: TGTGCCAGCAGTTACTCGAGCGGGAGTTCAGATACGCAGTATTTT; cdr3_aa: CASSYSSGSSDTQYF
clone_size: many; j_call: TRBJ1-5; v_call: TRBV2; d_call: TRBD1; cdr3_nt: TGTGCCAGCAGTGAAGCGCGGGGACAGGGGGCGCAAAGTCAGCCCCAGCATTTT; cdr3_aa: CASSEARGQGAQSQPQHF
clone_size: few; j_call: TRBJ1-2; v_call: TRBV4-2; d_call: TRBD1; cdr3_nt: TGTGCCAGCAGCCAAGGAGGGGGCCGGTCCTCGGGCACCTTC; cdr3_aa: CASSQGGGRSSGTF
clone_size: many; j_call: TRBJ2-5; v_call: TRBV6-6; d_call: TRBD2; cdr3_nt: TGTGCCAGCGGGCGGGAGGAGACCCAGTACTTC; cdr3_aa: CASGREETQYF
clone_size: few; j_call: TRBJ1-1; v_call: TRBV5-1; d_call: NA; cdr3_nt: TGCGCCAGCAGCTTGTTATTCCGGGGGAACACTGAAGCTTTCTTT; cdr3_aa: CASSLLFRGNTEAFF
clone_size: many; j_call: TRBJ2-2; v_call: TRBV7-6; d_call: NA; cdr3_nt: TGTGCCAGCAGCTCGCAGCCCGGGGAGCTGTTTTTT; cdr3_aa: CASSSQPGELFF
clone_size: few; j_call: TRBJ2-3; v_call: TRBV28; d_call: NA; cdr3_nt: TGTGCCAGCAATAAGGGGGGTTATCTCATGGATACGCAGTATTTT; cdr3_aa: CASNKGGYLMDTQYF
clone_size: few; j_call: TRBJ2-1; v_call: TRBV24-1; d_call: TRBD2; cdr3_nt: TGTGCCACCAGTGATCCCGTAGCGGGACTTATGGATGAGCAGTTCTTC; cdr3_aa: CATSDPVAGLMDEQFF
clone_size: few; j_call: TRBJ2-3; v_call: TRBV3-1; d_call: NA; cdr3_nt: TGTGCCAGCAGCCACTGGGAGACAGATACGCAGTATTTT; cdr3_aa: CASSHWETDTQYF
clone_size: NA; j_call: TRBJ2-3; v_call: TRBV25-1; d_call: NA; cdr3_nt: TGTGCCAGCAGTGAAGGAGGGCCGGGAGATACGCAGTATTTT; cdr3_aa: CASSEGGPGDTQYF
clone_size: NA; j_call: TRBJ2-1; v_call: TRBV20-1; d_call: NA; cdr3_nt: TGCAGTGCTAACAGCCAGCACTACAATGAGCAGTTCTTC; cdr3_aa: CSANSQHYNEQFF
clone_size: few; j_call: TRBJ2-1; v_call: TRBV3-1; d_call: TRBD2; cdr3_nt: TGTGCCAGCAGCCAATCCAGGACTAGGAGTAGTCGCAATGAGCAGTTCTTC; cdr3_aa: CASSQSRTRSSRNEQFF
clone_size: many; j_call: TRBJ2-5; v_call: TRBV20-1; d_call: TRBD2; cdr3_nt: TGCAGTGCTAGGGTTCGCGGGGGGGTACTAGAGACCCAGTACTTC; cdr3_aa: CSARVRGGVLETQYF
clone_size: NA; j_call: TRBJ1-5; v_call: TRBV21-1; d_call: NA; cdr3_nt: TGTGCCAGCAGCAAACGGGACAGGGTCAATCAGCCCCAGCATTTT; cdr3_aa: CASSKRDRVNQPQHF
clone_size: many; j_call: TRBJ1-1; v_call: TRBV6-5; d_call: NA; cdr3_nt: TGTGCCAGCAGTTACGGCGACAGTCTGAACACTGAAGCTTTCTTT; cdr3_aa: CASSYGDSLNTEAFF
clone_size: many; j_call: TRBJ1-6; v_call: TRBV20-1; d_call: NA; cdr3_nt: TGCAGTGCTCCGCGTCAGAATTCACCCCTCCACTTT; cdr3_aa: CSAPRQNSPLHF
clone_size: NA; j_call: TRBJ2-7; v_call: TRBV28; d_call: NA; cdr3_nt: TGTGCCAGTAACGAGGGGCGCTCCTACGAGCAGTACTTC; cdr3_aa: CASNEGRSYEQYF
clone_size: many; j_call: TRBJ1-2; v_call: TRBV14; d_call: NA; cdr3_nt: TGTGCCAGCAGCCAAATCAGCAGCTATGGCTACACCTTC; cdr3_aa: CASSQISSYGYTF
clone_size: many; j_call: TRBJ2-1; v_call: TRBV19; d_call: NA; cdr3_nt: TGTGCCAGTACCTCGGGGTACTCCTACAATGAGCAGTTCTTC; cdr3_aa: CASTSGYSYNEQFF
clone_size: many; j_call: TRBJ2-1; v_call: TRBV5-6; d_call: NA; cdr3_nt: TGTGCCAGCAGCTTGGTGCGGAGAGATGAGCAGTTCTTC; cdr3_aa: CASSLVRRDEQFF
clone_size: few; j_call: TRBJ2-3; v_call: TRBV19; d_call: TRBD2; cdr3_nt: TGTGCCAGTAGTATAGTTCGACTAGCGGGGGGAAGCACAGATACGCAGTATTTT; cdr3_aa: CASSIVRLAGGSTDTQYF
clone_size: few; j_call: TRBJ1-4; v_call: TRBV27; d_call: NA; cdr3_nt: TGTGCCAGCAGACAGGGACTAACTAATGAAAAACTGTTTTTT; cdr3_aa: CASRQGLTNEKLFF
clone_size: many; j_call: TRBJ2-5; v_call: TRBV13; d_call: NA; cdr3_nt: TGTGCCAGCAGCACTTACCAAGAGACCCAGTACTTC; cdr3_aa: CASSTYQETQYF
clone_size: many; j_call: TRBJ1-1; v_call: TRBV15; d_call: TRBD1; cdr3_nt: TGTGCCACCAGCAGATTTACAGGGGTTGAAGCTTTCTTT; cdr3_aa: CATSRFTGVEAFF
clone_size: NA; j_call: TRBJ1-5; v_call: TRBV27; d_call: NA; cdr3_nt: TGTGCCAGCAGTTCCTCAATTAGCAATCAGCCCCAGCATTTT; cdr3_aa: CASSSSISNQPQHF
clone_size: many; j_call: TRBJ1-2; v_call: TRBV6-5; d_call: NA; cdr3_nt: TGTGCCAGCACCCTCCGTCTCGGGGTTACTAACTATGGCTACACCTTC; cdr3_aa: CASTLRLGVTNYGYTF
clone_size: NA; j_call: TRBJ1-1; v_call: TRBV7-8; d_call: TRBD1; cdr3_nt: TGTGCCAGCAGCTCCCGACAGGGGGCGGGGACTGAAGCTTTCTTT; cdr3_aa: CASSSRQGAGTEAFF
clone_size: few; j_call: TRBJ2-7; v_call: TRBV9; d_call: TRBD2; cdr3_nt: TGTGCCAGCAGCGTAGGGGTAGCGGGGGCAAATAAGCAGTACTTC; cdr3_aa: CASSVGVAGANKQYF
clone_size: NA; j_call: TRBJ2-4; v_call: TRBV7-2; d_call: NA; cdr3_nt: TGTGCCAGCAGCTTAGGGACAAACATTCAGTACTTC; cdr3_aa: CASSLGTNIQYF
clone_size: few; j_call: TRBJ2-7; v_call: TRBV7-6; d_call: NA; cdr3_nt: TGTGCCAGCAGCCCGATGCCAGGGACGACCTCCTACGAGCAGTACTTC; cdr3_aa: CASSPMPGTTSYEQYF
clone_size: few; j_call: TRBJ1-2; v_call: TRBV28; d_call: NA; cdr3_nt: TGTGCCAGCAGTTACCAAATGGGCTACACCTTC; cdr3_aa: CASSYQMGYTF
clone_size: many; j_call: TRBJ2-7; v_call: TRBV6-5; d_call: TRBD1; cdr3_nt: TGTGCCACAAACACAGGGGCCTACGAGCAGTACTTC; cdr3_aa: CATNTGAYEQYF
clone_size: many; j_call: TRBJ1-2; v_call: TRBV7-8; d_call: NA; cdr3_nt: TGTGCCAGCAGCTCGCGCCTCCGGGACAACTCTATCGCTCTCTATGGCTACACCTTC; cdr3_aa: CASSSRLRDNSIALYGYTF
clone_size: many; j_call: TRBJ1-1; v_call: TRBV20-1; d_call: NA; cdr3_nt: TGCAGTGCTAGAGCCTTGGCGGGGGACTTGAACACTGAAGCTTTCTTT; cdr3_aa: CSARALAGDLNTEAFF
clone_size: many; j_call: TRBJ2-3; v_call: TRBV7-2; d_call: NA; cdr3_nt: TGTGCCAGCAGCTTAATTGACACAGATACGCAGTATTTT; cdr3_aa: CASSLIDTDTQYF
clone_size: NA; j_call: TRBJ1-1; v_call: TRBV12-5; d_call: TRBD1; cdr3_nt: TGTGCTAGTGCCTCGGGGACAGCTAACACTGAAGCTTTCTTT; cdr3_aa: CASASGTANTEAFF
clone_size: many; j_call: TRBJ1-4; v_call: TRBV3-1; d_call: TRBD1; cdr3_nt: TGTGCCAGCAGCCACGACAGGGGGGAGGAAAAACTGTTTTTT; cdr3_aa: CASSHDRGEEKLFF
clone_size: many; j_call: TRBJ2-2; v_call: TRBV7-8; d_call: TRBD1; cdr3_nt: TGTGCCAGCAGCTTAGAACAGGGGGGCACCGGGGAGCTGTTTTTT; cdr3_aa: CASSLEQGGTGELFF
clone_size: NA; j_call: TRBJ2-7; v_call: TRBV28; d_call: TRBD2; cdr3_nt: TGTGCCAGCAGTTTTTTAGCGGGGCCGGCTCAGTACTTC; cdr3_aa: CASSFLAGPAQYF
clone_size: NA; j_call: TRBJ1-6; v_call: TRBV18; d_call: TRBD1; cdr3_nt: TGTGCCAGCTCTAAGGACAGGTATAATTCACCCCTCTACTTT; cdr3_aa: CASSKDRYNSPLYF
clone_size: NA; j_call: TRBJ1-4; v_call: TRBV15; d_call: NA; cdr3_nt: TGTGCCACCAGCAGAGGGAGACAGGCGGATGAAAAACTGTTTTTT; cdr3_aa: CATSRGRQADEKLFF
clone_size: NA; j_call: TRBJ1-1; v_call: TRBV7-6; d_call: NA; cdr3_nt: TGTGCCAGCAGCTTAGGACCCTTTCCGAACACTGAAGCTTTCTTT; cdr3_aa: CASSLGPFPNTEAFF
clone_size: NA; j_call: TRBJ1-3; v_call: TRBV5-1; d_call: NA; cdr3_nt: TGCGCCAGCAGCTTAGGCCCGACAGCCTCTGGAAACACCATATATTTT; cdr3_aa: CASSLGPTASGNTIYF